The 29 T cell receptor beta chains given below trace back to one sample, sequenced in a study of spatial heterogeneity in lung cancer. From the 5' RACE reads, TCRdb called clonotypes with MiXCR, one entry per CDR3 protein. The table includes over 50,000 distinct CDR3 sequences, nearly 6.5% detected once. Time point reported: sample taken at primary tumor resection. The sample in question was PBMCs, obtained at surgery. The receptors here all came from a female donor with early-stage non-small cell lung cancer.

This clonotype was counted at least ten times. The CDR3: CASSQPDNSPLHF. CDR3 DNA: TGTGCCAGCAGCCAACCCGATAATTCACCCCTCCACTTT. The chain couples TRBV3-1 to TRBJ1-6, with D hard to call. Germline V gives CDR1 LGHDT, CDR2 YNNKEL (reference sequence). The CDR3 runs to 13 residues. Trimming removed 2 bases at V and 5 bases at J, with 4 bases between.

This clonotype has a count of ten or more. The gene calls are TRBV5-1 and TRBJ2-7; D is unresolved. Trimming took 0 bases from V and 1 from J, leaving 14 bases between them. Per germline, CDR1 SGHRS and CDR2 YFSETQ. CDR3 length equals 16 residues. The CDR3 region is CASSLALRATSYEQYF. For the CDR3, the DNA is TGCGCCAGCAGCTTGGCCTTGCGAGCTACTTCCTACGAGCAGTACTTC. Full variable domain (rest looked up from reference TRBV5-1 and TRBJ2-7): KAGVTQTPRYLIKTRGQQVTLSCSPISGHRSVSWYQQTPGQGLQFLFEYFSETQRNKGNFPGRFSGRQFSNSRSEMNVSTLELGDSALYLCASSLALRATSYEQYFGPGTRLTVT.

This clonotype was detected only a few times. CDR3 region: CASSSSGGGAYNEQFF. CDR3 nucleotide sequence: TGTGCCAGCAGTTCTAGCGGGGGTGGGGCCTACAATGAGCAGTTCTTC. The chain carries TRBV6-5 and TRBJ2-1; 10 nucleotides align to TRBD2. The CDR3 has 16 amino acids. CDR1 MNHEY and CDR2 SVGAGI come from the germline V gene. V shed 4 bases and J 2 bases; nucleotides not matched to a gene: 5.

This clonotype occurred a few times. The V gene is TRBV12-3 or TRBV12-4, the J gene TRBJ2-5; the D gene could be TRBD1 or TRBD2 (6 bases each). This CDR3 has 14 amino acids. V was clipped by 6 bases and J by 5 bases, with 16 bases between them. CDR3 sequence reads: CASSPGGLTETQYF. Written as DNA, the CDR3 is TGTGCCAGCAGCCCCGGGGGCCTCACGGAGACCCAGTACTTC.

The rearrangement links TRBV20-1 to TRBJ2-7, with TRBD1 as a possible D gene (5 bases). Trimming cost V 6 bases and J 3 bases, with 15 bases left between them. In germline, CDR1 is DFQATT, CDR2 SNEGSKA (reference sequence). The CDR3 sequence is 13 residues long. The DNA for the CDR3 is TGCAGTGCCCACGACAGTCCGTTCTACGAGCAGTACTTC. The encoded protein is CSAHDSPFYEQYF.

This clonotype was detected many times. The gene calls are TRBV11-2 and TRBJ2-4; possible D gene TRBD1, 5 bases. The germline V gene encodes CDR1 SGHAT and CDR2 FQNNGV. Trimming shortened V by 1 base and J by 1 base, and 5 bases separated the two germline ends. The CDR3 has 14 amino acids. The CDR3 here is CASSLAGAKNIQYF. The CDR3 nucleotides are TGTGCCAGCAGCTTAGCAGGGGCCAAAAACATTCAGTACTTC.

The V and J genes are TRBV20-1 and TRBJ2-1, with 10 bases fitting TRBD2. V lost 1 base and J lost 10; bases outside the gene matches: 13. CDR1 and CDR2 (germline): DFQATT, SNEGSKA (reference sequence). The CDR3 runs 16 residues. The CDR3 here is CSARGEGASGRREQFF. The CDR3, as DNA: TGCAGTGCTAGAGGGGAGGGGGCTAGCGGGAGAAGGGAGCAGTTCTTC.

This clonotype was seen a handful of times. The chain joins TRBV28 to TRBJ2-3; D not resolved. Trimming stripped 11 bases from V and 2 bases from J, with 23 bases between. CDR3 size: 16 residues. CDR1 is MDHEN and CDR2 is SYDVKM in the germline V gene. In nucleotides, the CDR3 is TGTGCCTCCCCCGAAAGAGGCGTAATCAACACAGATACGCAGTATTTT. It specifies CASPERGVINTDTQYF. Complete variable domain (other parts from reference TRBV28 and TRBJ2-3): DVKVTQSSRYLVKRTGEKVFLECVQDMDHENMFWYRQDPGLGLRLIYFSYDVKMKEKGDIPEGYSVSREKKERFSLILESASTNQTSMYLCASPERGVINTDTQYFGPGTRLTVL.

This clonotype was found many times. The rearrangement uses TRBV28 and TRBJ2-3; TRBD2 might be the D (6 bases). Germline CDR1 and CDR2: MDHEN and SYDVKM. Trimming cost V 3 bases and J 3 bases, with 13 bases left between them. This CDR3 region has 15 residues. The CDR3 is CASSFALASTDTQYF. The CDR3 DNA sequence: TGTGCCAGCAGTTTCGCACTAGCCTCGACAGATACGCAGTATTTT.

The V gene is TRBV7-3, the J gene TRBJ2-5; TRBD1 aligns across 8 bases. CDR3 size: 15 residues. J was trimmed by 2 bases and V by 5 bases; bases with no gene match: 7. Looked up from germline, CDR1 is SGHTA and CDR2 is FQGTGA. The CDR3 bases are TGTGCCAGCAGCGCTGGGAGGACAGGGCAAGAGACCCAGTACTTC. Its protein is CASSAGRTGQETQYF. The full variable domain, its missing parts supplied by reference TRBV7-3 and TRBJ2-5, is GAGVSQTPSNKVTEKGKYVELRCDPISGHTALYWYRQSLGQGPEFLIYFQGTGAADDSGLPNDRFFAVRPEGSVSTLKIQRTERGDSAVYLCASSAGRTGQETQYFGPGTRLLVL.

This clonotype was observed at least ten times. The rearrangement links TRBV5-1 to TRBJ1-4; 7 nucleotides match TRBD1. The trim removed 4 bases at V and 6 bases at J, leaving 6 bases unmatched. This CDR3 contains 14 residues. The germline CDR1 and CDR2 sequences are SGHRS and YFSETQ. The chain's CDR3 is CASSTTGEDEKLFF. CDR3 DNA: TGCGCCAGCAGCACAACAGGGGAGGATGAAAAACTGTTTTTT.

This clonotype was picked up many times. The chain employs TRBV28 and TRBJ1-5, with D maybe TRBD1 (6 bases). CDR3 length: 16 amino acids. Germline values: CDR1 MDHEN, CDR2 SYDVKM. V was clipped by 2 bases and J by 4 bases, with 15 bases between them. The DNA for the CDR3 is TGTGCCAGCAGTTTACGACAGGCGTCGAAAAATCAGCCCCAGCATTTT. Translated, it gives CASSLRQASKNQPQHF. Variable domain in full (rest from reference TRBV28 and TRBJ1-5): DVKVTQSSRYLVKRTGEKVFLECVQDMDHENMFWYRQDPGLGLRLIYFSYDVKMKEKGDIPEGYSVSREKKERFSLILESASTNQTSMYLCASSLRQASKNQPQHFGDGTRLSIL.

This clonotype was counted a few times. The chain recombines TRBV14 with TRBJ2-1; 11 bases line up with TRBD2. The trim removed 2 bases at V and 15 bases at J, leaving 18 bases unmatched. This CDR3 contains 17 residues. Germline CDR1 SGHDN, CDR2 FVKESK. CDR3 bases: TGTGCCAGCAGCCAATCAACCGGGACTAGCGGAACCGGGGGCCTGTTCTTC. As protein: CASSQSTGTSGTGGLFF.

This clonotype was observed a few times. This rearrangement joins TRBV9 to TRBJ1-3, with D maybe TRBD1 (6 bases). The CDR3 runs to 15 residues. V was clipped by 3 bases and J by 6 bases, with 16 bases between them. Germline CDR1 is SGDLS and CDR2 is YYNGEE. The CDR3 loop is CASSAGAPGENTIYF. The CDR3 coding sequence is TGTGCCAGCAGCGCGGGGGCTCCTGGAGAAAACACCATATATTTT.

This clonotype was observed at least ten times. V and J are TRBV20-1 and TRBJ1-5; D gene ambiguous. V lost 0 bases and J 16 bases, leaving 13 bases between the germline ends. This CDR3 is built from 11 residues. Germline assignment: CDR1 DFQATT and CDR2 SNEGSKA (reference sequence). CDR3 coding DNA: TGCAGTGCTAGAGATGAGCCTTATTATCATTTT. Translation: CSARDEPYYHF.

The table lists this clonotype with many counts. The chain uses TRBV11-2 and TRBJ2-3; D call uncertain. CDR3 length: 12 amino acids. Germline values: CDR1 SGHAT, CDR2 FQNNGV. V gave up 5 bases and J gave up 0 bases, with 3 bases separating them. CDR3 loop: CASSRSTDTQYF. In DNA form, the CDR3 reads TGTGCCAGCAGCCGTAGCACAGATACGCAGTATTTT.

The V gene is TRBV7-3, the J gene TRBJ2-2; TRBD2 agrees at 7 bases. With 3 bases clipped from V and 2 bases from J, the junction kept 15 bases outside the gene matches. This CDR3 has 19 amino acids. Germline V gives CDR1 SGHTA, CDR2 FQGTGA. CDR3 nucleotides: TGTGCCAGCAGCTTCAGCCGGGGGATCCGCGGGGGAAACACCGGGGAGCTGTTTTTT. Its protein is CASSFSRGIRGGNTGELFF.

By sample share, this clonotype is medium-sized. V usage is TRBV7-9 and J usage is TRBJ1-1, with D perhaps matching TRBD1 (5 bases). The CDR3 consists of 13 residues. V lost 1 base, J lost 7 bases, and 10 bases lay in between. Germline assignment: CDR1 SEHNR and CDR2 FQNEAQ (reference sequence). For the CDR3, the DNA is TGTGCCAGCAGCTTAGGGTTTGGGGGTGAAGCTTTCTTT. Its protein is CASSLGFGGEAFF.

This clonotype was counted only a few times. The CDR3, as DNA: TGTGCCAGCAGCCGCCTACGAGAAGCGGGGAGGTACGAGCAGTACTTC. This codes for CASSRLREAGRYEQYF. This rearrangement joins TRBV28 to TRBJ2-7; the match to TRBD2 covers 7 bases. J lost 4 bases, V lost 6 bases, and 15 bases had no gene match. The CDR3 contains 16 residues. Germline lookup yields CDR1 MDHEN and CDR2 SYDVKM.

This sequence joins TRBV5-5 and TRBJ1-3; possibly TRBD1 for D (6 bases). Looked up from germline, CDR1 is SGHKS and CDR2 is YYEKEE (reference sequence). Trimming left V 2 bases short and J 3 bases short, with 12 bases between. The CDR3 is 15 residues long. The DNA for the CDR3 is TGTGCCAGCAGCTTAGGGGGAACTGGTGGAAACACCATATATTTT. Protein product: CASSLGGTGGNTIYF.

This clonotype was recorded at least ten times. CDR3 protein: CASSPLGESTDTQYF. The CDR3 nucleotides are TGTGCCAGCAGCCCTTTAGGGGAGAGCACAGATACGCAGTATTTT. The V and J genes are TRBV28 and TRBJ2-3; D could derive from TRBD1 or TRBD2 (5 bases each). Trimming took 6 bases from V and 0 from J, leaving 13 bases between them. This CDR3 comprises 15 residues. Per germline, CDR1 MDHEN and CDR2 SYDVKM.

This clonotype was detected ten times or more. CDR3 in amino acids: CATSDPLPNEQFF. In nucleotides, the CDR3 is TGTGCCACCAGTGACCCCCTCCCCAATGAGCAGTTCTTC. This chain joins TRBV24-1 and TRBJ2-1; no clear D. Trimming stripped 4 bases from V and 6 bases from J, with 9 bases between. Germline loops: CDR1 KGHDR, CDR2 SFDVKD. The CDR3 loop spans 13 amino acids.

This clonotype was recorded a few times. V and J are TRBV4-1 and TRBJ2-3; D might be TRBD1 or TRBD2, each matching 5 bases. This CDR3 spans 13 amino acids. Germline V gives CDR1 MGHRA, CDR2 YSYEKL. Trimming took off 6 bases at V and 10 bases at J, with 17 bases between the two ends. CDR3 DNA: TGCGCCAGCAGTTACCCCGGCGAGGGACCGCAGTATTTT. Translating gives CASSYPGEGPQYF.

This clonotype showed up just a few times. This chain connects TRBV10-3 to TRBJ1-5, with TRBD1 identical over 9 bases. V gave up 6 bases and J gave up 6 bases; unmatched junction bases: 12. The length of the CDR3 is 16 residues. Germline V gene lookup returns CDR1 ENHRY and CDR2 SYGVKD. CDR3 nucleotide sequence: TGTGCCATCAGATCTGACCGGGACAGGGTACTTCAGCCCCAGCATTTT. Its translation: CAIRSDRDRVLQPQHF.

This clonotype was detected ten times or more. This rearrangement joins TRBV5-1 to TRBJ1-3, with 8 bases fitting TRBD1. Germline V lookup: CDR1 SGHRS, CDR2 YFSETQ. CDR3 length equals 16 residues. V dropped 4 bases and J dropped 8; count of bases not matched to a gene: 14. This chain's CDR3 is CASSHAGTGKGDTIYF. Here the CDR3 DNA reads TGCGCCAGCAGCCACGCCGGGACAGGAAAAGGAGACACCATATATTTT.

This clonotype has just a few counts. V and J are TRBV30 and TRBJ1-5; D not resolved. V was shortened by 1 base and J by 3 bases, with 10 bases between the two germline ends. The CDR3 length is 14 residues. CDR1 and CDR2 from the germline V gene are GTSNPN and SVGIG (reference sequence). The CDR3 sequence is CAWSDQAYNQPQHF. CDR3 sequence (DNA): TGTGCCTGGAGTGACCAGGCCTACAATCAGCCCCAGCATTTT.

This clonotype was counted at least ten times. The gene calls are TRBV6-5 and TRBJ2-6; weak D call: TRBD1 (6 bases). Per the germline V gene, CDR1 is MNHEY and CDR2 is SVGAGI. Between the trimmed V and J ends, which lost 0 bases and 2 bases, there was a span of 8 bases. This CDR3 region has 16 residues. The CDR3: CASSYSAGAGANVLTF. The CDR3 DNA reads TGTGCCAGCAGTTACTCGGCAGGGGCTGGGGCCAACGTCCTGACTTTC.

The table lists this clonotype with many counts. The chain recombines TRBV18 with TRBJ1-1; the D is unclear. The CDR3 has 15 amino acids. Germline CDR1 and CDR2: KGHSH and LQKENI. V shed 2 bases and J shed 0 bases, with 10 bases lying between them. In DNA, the CDR3 is TGTGCCAGCTCACCAGGTCTACTCATGAACACTGAAGCTTTCTTT. It encodes CASSPGLLMNTEAFF.

This clonotype was observed a handful of times. The chain uses TRBV21-1 and TRBJ2-1; whether TRBD2, the table's D call, matches the DNA was not checked. TRBV21-1 is a pseudogene segment. The CDR3 runs to 17 residues. CDR3 coding DNA: TGTGCCAGCAGCAAAGAGGGCAGCGGGAGGTTTGACAATGAGCAGTTCTTC. Translated, it gives CASSKEGSGRFDNEQFF.